What follows are 29 T cell receptor beta chains derived from one specimen sequenced in a study of T cell responses to AZD1222 COVID-19 vaccine. Only in-frame clones appear in the TCRdb table, and some are missing; sequencing was by immunoSEQ multiplex PCR. Found here are roughly 120,000 clones, around 90% of them singletons; the top ten hold 4.4%. Sequenced material: peripheral blood, taken on day 0 of AZD1222 vaccination. These receptors all come from an adult in good health.

The V gene is TRBV11-3, the J gene TRBJ1-1; 7 bases match TRBD1. Looked up from germline, CDR1 is SGHNT and CDR2 is YENEEA. Germline trimming cut 4 bases from V and 5 bases from J; bases unmatched to any gene: 7. The CDR3 runs to 14 residues. The CDR3 loop is CASSYFQGVTEAFF. CDR3 DNA sequence: TGTGCCAGCAGCTATTTTCAGGGGGTTACTGAAGCTTTCTTT.

V usage is TRBV3-1 (or the pseudogene TRBV3-2) and J usage is TRBJ1-4; D not resolved. The ends were cut back, 1 base at V and 3 bases at J, with 12 bases in the middle. The CDR3 is 16 amino acids. In germline, CDR1 is LGHDT, CDR2 YNNKEL (reference sequence). The CDR3 spells CASSQGAAPANEKLFF. CDR3 DNA sequence: TGTGCCAGCAGCCAAGGTGCGGCCCCCGCTAATGAAAAACTGTTTTTT.

The chain recombines TRBV5-1 with TRBJ2-5, with D perhaps TRBD1 or TRBD2 (5 bases each). Germline CDR1 is SGHRS and CDR2 is YFSETQ. CDR3 length equals 13 residues. The V end lost 2 bases, the J end lost 6 bases, and 11 bases lay between the germline ends. CDR3 amino acids: CASSLEGIQTQYF. The CDR3 DNA reads as TGCGCCAGCAGCTTAGAGGGGATTCAGACCCAGTACTTC.

The CDR3 DNA sequence: TGTGCCAGCAGCTCCGCACAGCTAGCAGACCTCTACGAGCAGTACTTC. Residues: CASSSAQLADLYEQYF. The chain recombines TRBV12-1 with TRBJ2-7; the table's D call of TRBD2 was not tested on the DNA. TRBV12-1 is marked as a pseudogene. This CDR3 has 16 residues.

V is TRBV5-1 and J is TRBJ2-1; the D is unclear. The CDR3 consists of 13 residues. V lost 1 base to trimming and J lost 6 bases, with 8 bases between them. Germline values: CDR1 SGHRS, CDR2 YFSETQ. CDR3 bases: TGCGCCAGCAGCTTGACGGCAGTCAATGAGCAGTTCTTC. This codes for CASSLTAVNEQFF.

The rearrangement links TRBV27 to TRBJ1-2; 9 nucleotides align to TRBD1. This CDR3 is 14 amino acids long. V shed 5 bases, J shed 3 bases, and the junction held 4 bases outside the gene matches. Germline values: CDR1 MNHEY, CDR2 SMNVEV (reference sequence). The CDR3 loop is CASSLQGADYGYTF. DNA for the CDR3: TGTGCCAGCAGTCTACAGGGGGCGGACTATGGCTACACCTTC.

The gene calls are TRBV7-2 and TRBJ2-5; TRBD1 aligns across 9 bases. The CDR3 is made up of 16 amino acids. Germline V gene lookup returns CDR1 SGHTA and CDR2 FQGNSA. J gave up 4 bases and V 1 base, and 7 bases lay outside the gene matches. The CDR3 DNA follows: TGTGCCAGCAGCTTAGATATCGGACAGGGGAGAGAGACCCAGTACTTC. It is translated as CASSLDIGQGRETQYF.

The chain uses TRBV19 and TRBJ1-4; tentative D call: TRBD1 (5 bases). The CDR3 extends over 16 amino acids. V gave up 7 bases and J gave up 2 bases, with 17 bases separating them. The V gene's germline CDR1 is LNHDA and CDR2 SQIVND (reference sequence). The CDR3 DNA reads TGTGCCAGTACCCGGACCGGGGCGCGGACTAATGAAAAACTGTTTTTT. Encoded protein: CASTRTGARTNEKLFF.

The gene calls are TRBV20-1 and TRBJ2-7, with 13 bases identical to TRBD2. The J segment lost 4 bases and the V segment lost 3 bases, leaving 6 bases of the junction unmatched. CDR3 length: 15 amino acids. Germline V gene data show CDR1 as DFQATT and CDR2 as SNEGSKA (reference sequence). CDR3 sequence (DNA): TGCAGTGCTAGTTCCCCGGGACTAGCGGGATACGAGCAGTACTTC. This encodes CSASSPGLAGYEQYF.

The chain is built from TRBV29-1 and TRBJ1-5; D unclear. Germline CDR1 SQVTM, CDR2 ANQGSEA. This CDR3 comprises 14 residues. With 6 bases removed from V and 1 base from J, the gap between germline ends came to 13 bases. This CDR3 is CSVLYPGSNQPQHF. The CDR3 DNA is TGCAGCGTCCTGTACCCTGGGAGCAATCAGCCCCAGCATTTT. The full variable domain, rest sourced from reference TRBV29-1 and TRBJ1-5, is SAVISQKPSRDICQRGTSLTIQCQVDSQVTMMFWYRQQPGQSLTLIATANQGSEATYESGFVIDKFPISRPNLTFSTLTVSNMSPEDSSIYLCSVLYPGSNQPQHFGDGTRLSIL.

This clone was found once. The chain has TRBV15 and TRBJ2-7, with D possibly being TRBD2 (5 bases). CDR3 length: 14 amino acids. Germline CDR1 and CDR2: LNHNV and YYDKDF (reference sequence). V shed 3 bases and J shed 2 bases, with 11 bases lying between them. Here the CDR3 reads CATSRGGLTYEQYF. The CDR3 coding sequence is TGTGCCACCAGCAGGGGTGGACTTACCTACGAGCAGTACTTC.

V usage is TRBV7-9 and J usage is TRBJ2-3; D is unresolved. The CDR3 consists of 15 residues. Trimming stripped 2 bases from V and 5 bases from J, with 14 bases between. CDR1 SEHNR and CDR2 FQNEAQ come from the germline V gene (reference sequence). The CDR3 nucleotides read TGTGCCAGCAGCTTACGGACGGTTTTTGGAGATACGCAGTATTTT. Protein product: CASSLRTVFGDTQYF. The full variable domain, rest sourced from reference TRBV7-9 and TRBJ2-3, is DTGVSQNPRHKITKRGQNVTFRCDPISEHNRLYWYRQTLGQGPEFLTYFQNEAQLEKSRLLSDRFSAERPKGSFSTLEIQRTEQGDSAMYLCASSLRTVFGDTQYFGPGTRLTVL.

The genes are TRBV28 and TRBJ1-6; 10 positions match TRBD1. With V trimmed by 7 bases and J by 11 bases, 11 bases remained unmatched. The germline CDR1 and CDR2 sequences are MDHEN and SYDVKM. The CDR3 loop spans 15 amino acids. Here the CDR3 reads CASNPPPGQGTPLHF. CDR3 nucleotides: TGTGCCAGCAACCCCCCCCCGGGACAGGGGACACCCCTCCACTTT.

The genes are TRBV20-1 and TRBJ2-3; 8 bases align to TRBD2. The CDR3 covers 17 residues. The germline V gene has CDR1 DFQATT and CDR2 SNEGSKA (reference sequence). J gave up 2 bases and V 3 bases, and 13 bases lay outside the gene matches. The chain's CDR3 is CSASTPRAGVNTDTQYF. DNA of the CDR3: TGCAGTGCTAGTACCCCGAGAGCGGGGGTGAACACAGATACGCAGTATTTT.

V gene TRBV28 combines with J gene TRBJ2-5; 16 bases line up with TRBD2. Trimming cost V 2 bases and J 5 bases; bases outside gene matches: 8. This CDR3 has 18 residues. Germline CDR1 reads MDHEN; CDR2 reads SYDVKM. The CDR3 spells CASSLGTSGRGILETQYF. CDR3 nucleotides: TGTGCCAGCAGTTTAGGGACTAGCGGGAGGGGAATTTTGGAGACCCAGTACTTC.

Only one count was recorded for this clone. The V gene is TRBV7-2, the J gene TRBJ2-3; TRBD2 agrees at 8 bases. The CDR3 spans 14 residues. After removal of 5 bases from V and 4 bases from J, the junction contained 5 bases not matched to a gene. The germline V gene encodes CDR1 SGHTA and CDR2 FQGNSA. CDR3 bases: TGTGCCAGCAGCCCCGGACTAGCTCCAGATACGCAGTATTTT. This translates into CASSPGLAPDTQYF.

This clone was counted only a few times. The genes are TRBV5-4 and TRBJ2-3, with 11 bases aligning to TRBD1. CDR3 length: 16 residues. CDR1 and CDR2 from the germline V gene are SGHNT and YYREEE (reference sequence). V lost 3 bases, J lost 4 bases, and 7 bases stayed unmatched. In nucleotides, the CDR3 is TGTGCCAGCAGCTCCCGGACAGGGGGCTTCCCAGATACGCAGTATTTT. This translates into CASSSRTGGFPDTQYF.

This clone was seen just once. The chain employs TRBV11-3 and TRBJ1-2; weak D call: TRBD1 (5 bases). Per the germline V gene, CDR1 is SGHNT and CDR2 is YENEEA. The V gene lost 0 bases and the J gene lost 4 bases, with 15 bases spanning the gap. This CDR3 has 16 residues. The chain's CDR3 is CASSLEGRRGVYGYTF. CDR3 in DNA: TGTGCCAGCAGCTTAGAAGGTCGTAGGGGCGTCTATGGCTACACCTTC.

This clone occurred once. V usage is TRBV2 and J usage is TRBJ1-2, with D unresolved. Trimming removed 3 bases at V and 2 bases at J, with 10 bases between. Germline V gene lookup returns CDR1 SNHLY and CDR2 FYNNEI. The CDR3 extends over 14 amino acids. CDR3 protein: CASSEYDPNYGYTF. The CDR3 bases are TGTGCCAGCAGTGAGTACGACCCAAACTATGGCTACACCTTC. The variable domain in full, with the rest retrieved from reference TRBV2 and TRBJ1-2, is EPEVTQTPSHQVTQMGQEVILRCVPISNHLYFYWYRQILGQKVEFLVSFYNNEISEKSEIFDDQFSVERPDGSNFTLKIRSTKLEDSAMYFCASSEYDPNYGYTFGSGTRLTVV.

The chain's CDR3 is CASSLETATTEAFF. The CDR3 DNA reads as TGTGCCAGCAGCTTAGAGACAGCCACCACTGAAGCTTTCTTT. The chain joins TRBV7-9 to TRBJ1-1, with D tentatively TRBD1 (5 bases). This CDR3 has 14 amino acids. V was trimmed by 1 base and J by 4 bases, leaving 10 bases between them. The germline V gene encodes CDR1 SEHNR and CDR2 FQNEAQ (reference sequence).

The gene calls are TRBV7-2 and TRBJ2-1; TRBD2 agrees at 15 bases. This CDR3 is built from 16 residues. The J segment lost 4 bases and the V segment lost 5 bases, leaving 3 bases of the junction unmatched. CDR1 and CDR2 from the germline V gene are SGHTA and FQGNSA. CDR3 nucleotide sequence: TGTGCCAGCAGCGGACTAGCGGGAGGGGGGTACAATGAGCAGTTCTTC. Translation gives CASSGLAGGGYNEQFF.

This clone was detected only a few times. This chain uses TRBV6-4 with TRBJ2-3; 12 nucleotides match TRBD2. Unmatched junction bases numbered 4, after V lost 8 bases and J lost 4 bases. This CDR3 has 14 amino acids. CDR1 and CDR2 from the germline V gene are MRHNA and SNTAGT. The CDR3 region has the DNA TGTGCCAGCTCGACTAGCGGGGGCGCAGATACGCAGTATTTT. It is translated as CASSTSGGADTQYF.

The CDR3 DNA reads TGTGCCAGCAGTTTCCCTGGGACTGAAGCTTTCTTT. Translating gives CASSFPGTEAFF. The rearrangement uses TRBV12-3 or TRBV12-4 and TRBJ1-1, with D unclear. V lost 3 bases and J 5 bases, leaving 7 bases between the germline ends. The CDR3 spans 12 residues.

The rearrangement uses TRBV5-4 and TRBJ2-1; the D is unclear. CDR1 is SGHNT and CDR2 is YYREEE in the germline V gene (reference sequence). Trimming removed 4 bases from V and 10 bases from J, with 9 bases in between. This CDR3 comprises 11 residues. The CDR3 region is CASSLIFEQFF. CDR3 DNA: TGTGCCAGCAGCCTTATCTTCGAGCAGTTCTTC.

The chain employs TRBV5-4 and TRBJ1-1; D may be TRBD1 (6 bases). The germline V gene encodes CDR1 SGHNT and CDR2 YYREEE (reference sequence). This CDR3 contains 14 residues. Trimming pared 2 bases from V and 1 base from J, leaving 9 bases between. CDR3 amino acids: CASSLTGRNTEAFF. The CDR3 DNA reads TGTGCCAGCAGCTTAACAGGGCGGAACACTGAAGCTTTCTTT.

The chain joins TRBV7-3 to TRBJ1-1; 9 bases line up with TRBD1. The germline V gene has CDR1 SGHTA and CDR2 FQGTGA. There are 15 residues in the CDR3. V was clipped by 4 bases and J by 1 base; unmatched bases: 4. This CDR3 is CASSWDRVGNTEAFF. The DNA of the CDR3 is TGTGCCAGCAGCTGGGACAGGGTAGGGAACACTGAAGCTTTCTTT.

This chain uses TRBV9 with TRBJ2-3; tentative D call: TRBD2 (7 bases). This CDR3 is built from 15 residues. Looked up from germline, CDR1 is SGDLS and CDR2 is YYNGEE. V was cut by 0 bases and J by 8 bases, with 16 bases left in between. The CDR3: CASSVAGGLGVTQYF. In DNA form, the CDR3 reads TGTGCCAGCAGCGTAGCCGGGGGGCTTGGGGTTACGCAGTATTTT.

The rearrangement joins TRBV2 to TRBJ2-7; 8 positions match TRBD1. Trimming at V came to 4 bases and at J to 6 bases, leaving 2 bases not matched to a gene. Germline V gene sequence: CDR1 SNHLY, CDR2 FYNNEI. The length of the CDR3 is 12 residues. The CDR3 spells CASSGQGIEQYF. DNA of the CDR3: TGTGCCAGCAGTGGACAGGGGATCGAGCAGTACTTC.

The gene calls are TRBV20-1 and TRBJ1-1; D unclear. Germline loops: CDR1 DFQATT, CDR2 SNEGSKA (reference sequence). The CDR3 sequence is 11 residues long. The CDR3 DNA reads TGCGGTGTGGAGTTGAACACTGAAGCTTTCTTT. Amino acid sequence: CGVELNTEAFF.